The present entry profiles one T cell receptor beta chain with its context. Germline CDR1 and CDR2: LGHNA and YSLEER. Trimming left V 0 bases short and J 6 bases short, with 15 bases between. This CDR3 comprises 16 residues. Authors' analysis steps: Reference gene primers were amplified, and this amplification served to estimate nucleated cell counts. The protocol was immunoSEQ multiplex PCR, while the TCRdb copy is restricted to in-frame clones and leaves out a portion. That table is the source of V, J and clone size, and D and trimming were worked out from the DNA. In the table there are around 60,000 clones, about two thirds of which are singletons. This entry belongs to a study of blood T cell repertoires in COVID-19.

V is TRBV4-3 and J is TRBJ2-1, with a tentative D call TRBD1 (5 bases). The specimen sequenced was peripheral blood. The clonotype originates from a woman in her 70s with COVID-19, enrolled during active disease. The CDR3: CASSQDPGLMSNEQFF. In nucleotides, the CDR3 is TGCGCCAGCAGCCAAGACCCAGGGCTGATGTCCAATGAGCAGTTCTTC.